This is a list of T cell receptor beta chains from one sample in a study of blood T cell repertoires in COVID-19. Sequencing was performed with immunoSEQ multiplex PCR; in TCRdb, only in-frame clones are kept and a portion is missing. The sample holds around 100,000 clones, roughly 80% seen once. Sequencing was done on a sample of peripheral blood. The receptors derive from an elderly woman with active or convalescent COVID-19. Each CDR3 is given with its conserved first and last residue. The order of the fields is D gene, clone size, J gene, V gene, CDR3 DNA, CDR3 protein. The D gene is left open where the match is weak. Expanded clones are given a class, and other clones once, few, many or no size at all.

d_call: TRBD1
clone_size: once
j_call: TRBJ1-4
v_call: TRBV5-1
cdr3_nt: TGCGCCAGCAGCCCCGGGACAGGGGGGGAAAAACTGTTTTTT
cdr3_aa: CASSPGTGGEKLFF

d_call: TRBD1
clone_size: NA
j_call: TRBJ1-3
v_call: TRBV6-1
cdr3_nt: TGTGCCAGCAGTGAAATCCGCCAGGGGACAGGGAACACCATATATTTT
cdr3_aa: CASSEIRQGTGNTIYF

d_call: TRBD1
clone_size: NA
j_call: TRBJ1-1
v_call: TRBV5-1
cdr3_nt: TGCGCCAGCAGCCCGTTAGGGACAGGGGGCAACACTGAAGCTTTCTTT
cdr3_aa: CASSPLGTGGNTEAFF

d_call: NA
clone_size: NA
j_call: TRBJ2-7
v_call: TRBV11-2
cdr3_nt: TGTGCCAGCAGCTTAAGCAGGGTAGGAGAGCAGTACTTC
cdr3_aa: CASSLSRVGEQYF

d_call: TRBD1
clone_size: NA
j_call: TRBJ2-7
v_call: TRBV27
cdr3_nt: TGTGCCAGCAGTTATCAGTGGGGAAACAGGGGCTACGAGCAGTACTTC
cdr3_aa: CASSYQWGNRGYEQYF

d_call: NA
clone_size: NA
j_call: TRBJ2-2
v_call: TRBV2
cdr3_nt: TGTGCCAGCAGTCCGAGACAAGGATACACCGGGGAGCTGTTTTTT
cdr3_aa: CASSPRQGYTGELFF

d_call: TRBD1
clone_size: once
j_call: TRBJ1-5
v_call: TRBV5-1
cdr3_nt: TGCGCCAGCAGCCTTCAGGGGGCTCAGCCCCAGCATTTT
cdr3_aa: CASSLQGAQPQHF

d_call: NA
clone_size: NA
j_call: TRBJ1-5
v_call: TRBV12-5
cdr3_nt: TGTGCTAGTGGTTTGAGTAGCTACAATCAGCCCCAGCATTTT
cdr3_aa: CASGLSSYNQPQHF

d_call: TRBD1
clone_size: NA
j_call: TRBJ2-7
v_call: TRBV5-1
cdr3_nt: TGCGCCAGCAGCGACACCGGGACAGGGGTTTACGGGCAGTACTTC
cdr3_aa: CASSDTGTGVYGQYF

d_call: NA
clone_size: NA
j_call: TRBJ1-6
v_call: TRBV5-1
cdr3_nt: TGCGCCAGCAGCTCAGGCGGGGATAATTCACCCCTCCACTTT
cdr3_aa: CASSSGGDNSPLHF

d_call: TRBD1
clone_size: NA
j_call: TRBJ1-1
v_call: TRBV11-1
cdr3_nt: TGTGCCAGCAGCCGATCCCCCGACAGGGCGACTGAAGCTTTCTTT
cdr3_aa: CASSRSPDRATEAFF

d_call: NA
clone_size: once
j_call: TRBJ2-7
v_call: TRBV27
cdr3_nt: TGTGCCAGCAGCCCCGGGAGCCTCTACGAGCAGTACTTC
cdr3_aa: CASSPGSLYEQYF

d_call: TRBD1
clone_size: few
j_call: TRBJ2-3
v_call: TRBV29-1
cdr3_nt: TGCAGCGCCTGGACAGGGAGTACGCAGTATTTT
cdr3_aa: CSAWTGSTQYF

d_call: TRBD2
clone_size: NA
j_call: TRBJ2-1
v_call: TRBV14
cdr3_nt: TGTGCCAGCAGCCCGGTAAGCGGGAGGTACTACAATGAGCAGTTCTTC
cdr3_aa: CASSPVSGRYYNEQFF

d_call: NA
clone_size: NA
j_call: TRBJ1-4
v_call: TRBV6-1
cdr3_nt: TGTGCCAGCAGTGAAAAATTTCGGACGGGGAATGAAAAACTGTTTTTT
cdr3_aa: CASSEKFRTGNEKLFF

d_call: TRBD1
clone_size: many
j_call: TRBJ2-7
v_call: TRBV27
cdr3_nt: TGTGCCAGCAGTTCGTCCCGGGACAGGTTCCACGAGCAGTACTTC
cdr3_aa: CASSSSRDRFHEQYF

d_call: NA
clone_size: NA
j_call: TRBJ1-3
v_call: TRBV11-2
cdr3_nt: TGTGCCAGCAGCTTCGGCCCCACTACTCTCTCTGGAAACACCATATATTTT
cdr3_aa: CASSFGPTTLSGNTIYF

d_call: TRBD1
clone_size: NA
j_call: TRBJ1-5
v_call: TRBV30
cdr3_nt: TGTGCCTGGAATCAACAGGGGTCCGAACAGCCCCAGCATTTT
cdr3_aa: CAWNQQGSEQPQHF

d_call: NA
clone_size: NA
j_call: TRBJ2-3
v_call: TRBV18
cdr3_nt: TGTGCCAGCTCATCCCGGCTAGGTGGCACAGATACGCAGTATTTT
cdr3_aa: CASSSRLGGTDTQYF

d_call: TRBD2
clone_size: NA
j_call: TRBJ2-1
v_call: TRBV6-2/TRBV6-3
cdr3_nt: TGTGCCAGCAGTGGAGGGCCTAGCGGGCCCTACAATGAGCAGTTCTTC
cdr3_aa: CASSGGPSGPYNEQFF

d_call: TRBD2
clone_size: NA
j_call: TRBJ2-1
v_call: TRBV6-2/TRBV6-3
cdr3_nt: TGTGCCAGCAGTTCTGGGGGAGGGCCTCTCTTC
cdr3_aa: CASSSGGGPLF

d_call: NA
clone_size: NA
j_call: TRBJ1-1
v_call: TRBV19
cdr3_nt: TGTGCCAGTAGTCAACAACGGGGCACTGAAGCTTTCTTT
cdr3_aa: CASSQQRGTEAFF